The clone carrying this T cell receptor (beta chain) was found a few times. This sample stems from a study of Graves' ophthalmopathy and Graves' hyperthyroidism. On the study more broadly: Peripheral blood was gathered at the point of initial diagnosis, before any treatment started.

CDR1 and CDR2 (germline): SGHTA, FQGTGA. The CDR3 length is 14 residues. V shed 4 bases and J shed 2 bases, with 12 bases lying between them. Amplification of TCR beta CDR3 regions used RNA transcripts. Investigators did first-round RT-PCR with HTBI primers, then second-round multiplex PCR. MiXCR was run by TCRdb on the multiplex PCR reads, yielding one entry per CDR3 protein. The sample has over 500,000 distinct CDR3 sequences, 20% to 25% seen once. The rearrangement links TRBV7-3 to TRBJ2-7, with D tentatively TRBD2 (6 bases). The receptor was isolated from a woman under 30 with stable Graves' hyperthyroidism. Some clones in this sample may be carry-over from other donors' samples. Sample: peripheral blood. Written as DNA, the CDR3 is TGTGCCAGCAGCTCCGGGGAGGCCACCTACGAGCAGTACTTC. It yields the protein CASSSGEATYEQYF.